Below, 15 T cell receptor beta chains from the same sample are listed, as sequenced in a study of PD-L1 blockade in urothelial cancer. The data were produced by immunoSEQ multiplex PCR, yet TCRdb's version contains in-frame clones alone and is incomplete. Of tens of thousands of clones in the sample, around 89% were seen once. Time point of the sample: pretreatment peripheral blood. The material sequenced was PBMCs, taken around atezolizumab (anti-PD-L1) treatment. The receptors derive from a man aged 55 to 70 with urothelial cancer.

Points on this clone: At the DNA level, this CDR3 is encoded by other sequences in the same sample as well. The genes are TRBV30 and TRBJ1-5; D unresolved. The germline V gene encodes CDR1 GTSNPN and CDR2 SVGIG (reference sequence). Trimming left V 0 bases short and J 0 bases short, with 9 bases between. The CDR3 consists of 15 residues. CDR3 in DNA: TGTGCCTGGAGTGTAGGAGGGAATAGCAATCAGCCCCAGCATTTT. Encoded protein: CAWSVGGNSNQPQHF. The variable domain in full, with the rest retrieved from reference TRBV30 and TRBJ1-5, is SQTIHQWPATLVQPVGSPLSLECTVEGTSNPNLYWYRQAAGRGLQLLFYSVGIGQISSEVPQNLSASRPQDRQFILSSKKLLLSDSGFYLCAWSVGGNSNQPQHFGDGTRLSIL.

J is TRBJ1-5 and V is TRBV7-9, with D perhaps TRBD1 (5 bases). In germline, CDR1 is SEHNR, CDR2 FQNEAQ (reference sequence). Between the trimmed V and J ends, which lost 5 bases and 2 bases, there was a span of 13 bases. The CDR3 length is 15 residues. CDR3 sequence reads: CASSPAGGGNQPQHF. The CDR3 DNA is TGTGCCAGCAGCCCCGCGGGGGGAGGCAATCAGCCCCAGCATTTT. The full variable domain, completed using reference TRBV7-9 and TRBJ1-5, is DTGVSQNPRHKITKRGQNVTFRCDPISEHNRLYWYRQTLGQGPEFLTYFQNEAQLEKSRLLSDRFSAERPKGSFSTLEIQRTEQGDSAMYLCASSPAGGGNQPQHFGDGTRLSIL.

In its sample, this clone was seen once. The chain is built from TRBV2 and TRBJ1-2; no clear D. Trimming shortened V by 4 bases and J by 6 bases, and 12 bases separated the two germline ends. Germline-derived CDR1 and CDR2 are SNHLY and FYNNEI. This CDR3 spans 13 amino acids. The CDR3 here is CASSGLLVNGYTF. The CDR3 coding sequence is TGTGCCAGCAGTGGTTTACTGGTGAATGGCTACACCTTC.

The chain joins TRBV6-5 to TRBJ1-2; possibly TRBD1 for D (5 bases). The V gene lost 7 bases and the J gene lost 3 bases, with 15 bases spanning the gap. The CDR3 is made up of 14 amino acids. Germline V gives CDR1 MNHEY, CDR2 SVGAGI. The CDR3 spells CASTNGGTYYGYTF. CDR3 in DNA: TGTGCCAGCACCAACGGGGGTACCTACTATGGCTACACCTTC.

This clone was counted once. This chain connects TRBV5-1 to TRBJ2-7; perhaps TRBD1 as D (7 bases). V dropped 5 bases and J dropped 6 bases, with 24 bases sitting between them. CDR1 is SGHRS, CDR2 YFSETQ, per germline. The CDR3 runs 16 residues. The CDR3 loop reads CASSLGGTEARGEQYF. The CDR3 nucleotides are TGCGCCAGCAGTTTAGGGGGGACAGAAGCACGTGGCGAGCAGTACTTC.

This clone has just one count. This chain connects TRBV4-1 to TRBJ2-7; TRBD2 is a possible D gene (6 bases). The V gene's germline CDR1 is MGHRA and CDR2 YSYEKL. CDR3 length: 15 amino acids. V was clipped by 5 bases and J by 5 bases, with 19 bases between them. The CDR3 is CASSYNPGPGDEQYF. The CDR3 nucleotides read TGCGCCAGCAGCTACAATCCGGGGCCGGGAGACGAGCAGTACTTC.

This chain links TRBV7-2 with TRBJ2-7; TRBD2 matches at 13 bases. From germline, CDR1 is SGHTA and CDR2 FQGNSA. CDR3 length: 15 amino acids. V lost 3 bases, J lost 4 bases, and 3 bases stayed unmatched. This chain's CDR3 is CASSLRTSGGYEQYF. In DNA, the CDR3 is TGTGCCAGCAGCTTGCGGACTAGCGGGGGTTACGAGCAGTACTTC.

The rearrangement uses TRBV6-1 and TRBJ1-5, with TRBD1 matching over 10 bases. Germline V CDR1 and CDR2: MNHNS, SASEGT. The V gene end was trimmed by 4 bases and the J gene end by 5 bases; junction bases not matched to a gene: 11. CDR3 length equals 17 residues. CDR3 amino acids: CASSATGTGVQYQPQHF. The CDR3 DNA sequence: TGTGCCAGCAGTGCAACCGGGACAGGGGTCCAATATCAGCCCCAGCATTTT.

V is TRBV5-1 and J is TRBJ2-7; a possible D gene is TRBD2 (6 bases). V was trimmed by 4 bases and J by 3 bases, leaving 17 bases between them. This CDR3 spans 15 amino acids. The germline gives CDR1 SGHRS, CDR2 YFSETQ. In DNA form, the CDR3 reads TGCGCCAGCAGCCAAGATACCGGGGGAATCTACGAGCAGTACTTC. Encoded protein: CASSQDTGGIYEQYF.

This chain uses TRBV28 with TRBJ1-3, with D possibly being TRBD1 (5 bases). Trimming removed 6 bases at V and 0 bases at J, with 9 bases between. This CDR3 is built from 14 residues. Germline V gene lookup returns CDR1 MDHEN and CDR2 SYDVKM. CDR3 in amino acids: CASRGGLSGNTIYF. CDR3 coding DNA: TGTGCCAGCAGGGGGGGACTCTCTGGAAACACCATATATTTT.

This chain links TRBV7-2 with TRBJ1-1, with 8 bases that match TRBD1. Losses at the gene ends were 5 bases for V and 6 bases for J; bases not matched to a gene: 11. There are 15 residues in the CDR3. CDR1 and CDR2 (germline): SGHTA, FQGNSA. The CDR3 sequence is CASSLTGGSAAEAFF. CDR3 bases: TGTGCCAGCAGCCTAACAGGGGGGTCTGCGGCTGAAGCTTTCTTT.

This chain connects TRBV7-2 to TRBJ1-1, with 8 bases fitting TRBD1. In germline, CDR1 is SGHTA, CDR2 FQGNSA. The CDR3 is 13 residues long. The junction had 3 bases not matched to a gene; V was cut back by 2 bases and J by 7 bases. Written as DNA, the CDR3 is TGTGCCAGCAGCTTAATTACAGGGGGTGAAGCTTTCTTT. It codes for CASSLITGGEAFF.

The chain employs TRBV4-3 and TRBJ2-2; TRBD1 aligns across 8 bases. The ends lost 1 base at V and 6 bases at J; junction bases unmatched: 10. In germline, CDR1 is LGHNA, CDR2 YSLEER. CDR3 size: 17 residues. The CDR3 region is CASSQVYDRGWAGELFF. The CDR3 DNA sequence: TGCGCCAGCAGCCAAGTATATGACAGGGGATGGGCCGGGGAGCTGTTTTTT.

The chain employs TRBV18 and TRBJ2-5, with no clear D. Trimming shortened V by 3 bases and J by 0 bases, and 2 bases separated the two germline ends. Germline V gene data show CDR1 as KGHSH and CDR2 as LQKENI. The CDR3 spans 12 residues. The CDR3 coding sequence is TGTGCCAGCTCACCCAACCAAGAGACCCAGTACTTC. This encodes CASSPNQETQYF.

The chain joins TRBV27 to TRBJ2-7, with TRBD1 matching over 9 bases. With V trimmed by 5 bases and J by 2 bases, 4 bases remained unmatched. The length of the CDR3 is 14 residues. Germline lookup yields CDR1 MNHEY and CDR2 SMNVEV (reference sequence). DNA of the CDR3: TGTGCCAGCAGTAGACGACAGGGGGCCTACGAGCAGTACTTC. Translated, it gives CASSRRQGAYEQYF.